The 8 T cell receptor beta chains listed next were all sequenced from one sample in a study of blood T cells in healthy people across ages. Together with a sample-barcoded 5' primer, a J-beta primer mix was included in a second PCR lasting about 6 to 11 cycles. TCRdb fed the 5' RACE reads into MiXCR, producing one record per CDR3 protein. The sample holds about 800,000 distinct CDR3 sequences, about 45% seen once. Sequenced sample: blood. The origin of the receptors is a man at least 80 years old in good health.

The chain recombines TRBV28 with TRBJ2-5; a possible D gene is TRBD1 (5 bases). The DNA end is more similar to TRBJ2-7, so the J call may be wrong. The CDR3 extends over 13 amino acids. Per germline, CDR1 MDHEN and CDR2 SYDVKM. Here the CDR3 reads CASSGQRPNEQYF. CDR3 bases: TGTGCCAGCAGCGGACAACGCCCCAACGAGCAGTACTTC.

The gene calls are TRBV29-1 and TRBJ1-1; a possible D gene is TRBD1 (5 bases). CDR1 is SQVTM, CDR2 ANQGSEA, per germline. This CDR3 region has 13 residues. V dropped 7 bases and J dropped 4 bases, with 16 bases sitting between them. The CDR3: CSGKQAMSTEAFF. As DNA, the CDR3 is TGCAGCGGAAAACAGGCGATGAGCACTGAAGCTTTCTTT.

The rearrangement joins TRBV5-1 to TRBJ2-3; 11 bases are a match to TRBD2. CDR1 is SGHRS, CDR2 YFSETQ, per germline. The CDR3 contains 18 residues. V trimming: 7 bases; J trimming: 3 bases; junction bases outside the gene matches: 16. CDR3 nucleotide sequence: TGCGCCAGCGGCCCAGGGACTAGCGGCCTAGCGGGGACAGATACGCAGTATTTT. It encodes CASGPGTSGLAGTDTQYF.

The V call is TRBV20-1, the J call TRBJ2-3, with a weak D call TRBD1 (5 bases). Germline CDR1 and CDR2: DFQATT and SNEGSKA (reference sequence). The V end was cut by 0 bases, the J end by 2 bases, with 18 bases between. This CDR3 region has 17 residues. CDR3 sequence reads: CSARDRWQGGFTDTQYF. CDR3 sequence (DNA): TGCAGTGCTAGAGATCGCTGGCAGGGCGGTTTCACAGATACGCAGTATTTT.

This clonotype has a count of ten or more. The chain carries TRBV29-1 and TRBJ2-5; 9 positions match TRBD1. The CDR3 is 14 amino acids. V trimming: 3 bases; J trimming: 5 bases; junction bases outside the gene matches: 7. CDR1 and CDR2 (germline): SQVTM, ANQGSEA. CDR3 residues: CSVDEDRGGETQYF. CDR3 DNA: TGCAGCGTTGACGAGGACAGGGGAGGCGAGACCCAGTACTTC.

This clonotype has ten or more counts. V is TRBV5-1 and J is TRBJ2-3, with D hard to call. The CDR3 contains 14 residues. Between the trimmed V and J ends, which lost 0 bases and 5 bases, there was a span of 10 bases. From germline, CDR1 is SGHRS and CDR2 YFSETQ. The CDR3 loop is CASSLAYGEDTQYF. The CDR3 coding sequence is TGCGCCAGCAGCTTGGCCTACGGCGAAGATACGCAGTATTTT.

In the case of this clonotype: A read error may account for a junction end that differs from germline. The chain uses TRBV20-1 and TRBJ2-1; the match to TRBD2 covers 9 bases. CDR1 DFQATT and CDR2 SNEGSKA come from the germline V gene (reference sequence). The CDR3 runs 13 residues. The CDR3 sequence: CGALLAGLNEQFF. The DNA of the CDR3 is TGCGGTGCCCTACTAGCGGGTCTCAATGAGCAGTTCTTC.

This clonotype was recorded at least ten times. This sequence joins TRBV18 and TRBJ1-2; D unresolved. The germline V gene has CDR1 KGHSH and CDR2 LQKENI. V was shortened by 8 bases and J by 2 bases, with 15 bases between the two germline ends. The CDR3 totals 14 residues. This CDR3 is CASTVSGDNYGYTF. CDR3 nucleotides: TGTGCCAGCACCGTCTCAGGAGACAACTATGGCTACACCTTC.